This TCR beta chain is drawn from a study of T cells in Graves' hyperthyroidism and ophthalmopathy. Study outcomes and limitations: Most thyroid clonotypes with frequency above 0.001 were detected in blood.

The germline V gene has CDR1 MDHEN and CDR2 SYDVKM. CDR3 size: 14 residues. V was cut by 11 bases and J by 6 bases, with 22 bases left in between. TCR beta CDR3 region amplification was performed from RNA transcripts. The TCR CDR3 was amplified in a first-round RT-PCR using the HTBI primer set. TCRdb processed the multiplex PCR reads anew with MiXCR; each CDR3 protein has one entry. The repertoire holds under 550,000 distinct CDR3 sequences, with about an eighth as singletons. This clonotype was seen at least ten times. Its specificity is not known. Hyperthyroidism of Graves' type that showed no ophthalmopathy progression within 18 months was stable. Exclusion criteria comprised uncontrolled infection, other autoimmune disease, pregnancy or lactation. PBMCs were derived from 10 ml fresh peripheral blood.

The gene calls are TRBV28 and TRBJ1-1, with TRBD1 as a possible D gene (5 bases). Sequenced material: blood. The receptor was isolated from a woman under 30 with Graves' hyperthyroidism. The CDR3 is CASRVRASSAEAFF. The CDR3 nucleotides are TGTGCCTCCCGCGTCAGGGCATCGTCGGCTGAAGCTTTCTTT.